The next 10 T cell receptor beta chains were all read from a single sample in a study of blood T cell repertoires in COVID-19. Generated by immunoSEQ multiplex PCR, the TCRdb table keeps only in-frame clones and is missing some. The profile covers 200,000 or so clones, with 87% appearing a single time and 7.2% taken by the ten largest. The specimen was PBMCs or T cells enriched from blood (not recorded which). The receptors were sampled from a man under 40 in a cohort exposed to, infected with or recovered from COVID-19 (not recorded which).

V gene TRBV19 combines with J gene TRBJ2-7; 13 bases align to TRBD2. The germline CDR1 and CDR2 sequences are LNHDA and SQIVND (reference sequence). This CDR3 is 15 amino acids long. V lost 8 bases, J lost 5 bases, and 9 bases stayed unmatched. CDR3 sequence reads: CASGRTSGSIHEQYF. The CDR3 nucleotides read TGTGCCAGTGGAAGGACTAGCGGGAGTATCCACGAGCAGTACTTC. The entire variable domain, with the rest obtained from reference TRBV19 and TRBJ2-7, is as follows: DGGITQSPKYLFRKEGQNVTLSCEQNLNHDAMYWYRQDPGQGLRLIYYSQIVNDFQKGDIAEGYSVSREKKESFPLTVTSAQKNPTAFYLCASGRTSGSIHEQYFGPGTRLTVT.

This sequence joins TRBV5-5 and TRBJ1-5; 8 nucleotides align to TRBD1. The CDR3 sequence is 14 residues long. Germline V CDR1 and CDR2: SGHKS, YYEKEE (reference sequence). Trimming removed 7 bases from V and 2 bases from J; junction bases left unmatched: 5. CDR3 amino acids: CASGLTGGNQPQHF. The CDR3 DNA follows: TGTGCCAGCGGACTGACAGGGGGCAATCAGCCCCAGCATTTT.

This clone was counted ten times or more. The chain links TRBV28 to TRBJ2-3; D is ambiguous. The V and J ends lost 4 bases and 4 bases respectively, with 9 bases between them. Germline-derived CDR1 and CDR2 are MDHEN and SYDVKM. CDR3 length equals 13 residues. The CDR3 reads CASSSPEADTQYF. The CDR3 DNA follows: TGTGCCAGCAGTTCCCCAGAAGCAGATACGCAGTATTTT.

This chain connects TRBV14 to TRBJ1-2, with D uncertain. The germline V and J ends were trimmed by 5 bases and 3 bases, with 13 bases remaining between them. Looked up from germline, CDR1 is SGHDN and CDR2 is FVKESK. This CDR3 is 14 amino acids long. The CDR3 DNA reads TGTGCCAGCAGCGGGAAGGCGGGCGACTATGGCTACACCTTC. The encoded protein is CASSGKAGDYGYTF.

The chain combines TRBV14 with TRBJ1-1; 7 nucleotides agree with TRBD1. The CDR3 sequence is 12 residues long. CDR1 is SGHDN and CDR2 is FVKESK in the germline V gene. J gave up 11 bases and V 1 base, and 4 bases lay outside the gene matches. CDR3 sequence (DNA): TGTGCCAGCAGCCAAGCACAGGGGTGGGCTTTCTTT. Protein product: CASSQAQGWAFF.

This chain uses TRBV7-2 with TRBJ1-6; no reliable D call. This CDR3 region has 16 residues. CDR1 is SGHTA and CDR2 is FQGNSA in the germline V gene. V lost 5 bases, J lost 0 bases, and 11 bases lay in between. CDR3 nucleotides: TGTGCCAGCAGCCCTGCTTGGAGCTCCTATAATTCACCCCTCCACTTT. Translated: CASSPAWSSYNSPLHF.

V is TRBV27 and J is TRBJ1-5, with D perhaps TRBD1 (6 bases). This CDR3 comprises 15 residues. V lost 5 bases and J lost 2, with 13 bases in between. Germline V gene data show CDR1 as MNHEY and CDR2 as SMNVEV (reference sequence). CDR3 protein: CASSTLGARNQPQHF. In DNA form, the CDR3 reads TGTGCCAGCAGTACTCTGGGGGCTCGCAATCAGCCCCAGCATTTT.

This chain joins TRBV2 and TRBJ1-5; 7 bases line up with TRBD1. Germline V gene sequence: CDR1 SNHLY, CDR2 FYNNEI. With 3 bases clipped from V and 5 bases from J, the junction kept 7 bases outside the gene matches. CDR3 length: 15 residues. CDR3 in amino acids: CASSDSRGEHQPQHF. The CDR3 DNA reads as TGTGCCAGCAGTGATAGCAGGGGGGAGCATCAGCCCCAGCATTTT.

This sequence joins TRBV6-2 or TRBV6-3 and TRBJ1-5; the D gene is possibly TRBD1 (6 bases). The CDR3 runs 14 residues. With 2 bases removed from V and 4 bases from J, the gap between germline ends came to 9 bases. The germline gives CDR1 MNHEY, CDR2 SVGEGT. The CDR3 coding sequence is TGTGCCAGCAGTTACCCTGGACAGAATCAGCCCCAGCATTTT. Amino acids: CASSYPGQNQPQHF.

The chain employs TRBV7-3 and TRBJ2-7; D gene uncertain. Germline CDR1 SGHTA, CDR2 FQGTGA. This CDR3 has 13 residues. V was shortened by 1 base and J by 5 bases, with 9 bases between the two germline ends. The DNA of the CDR3 is TGTGCCAGCAGCTTAATCGGTTCGGACGAGCAGTACTTC. Its translation: CASSLIGSDEQYF.